A single sample gave rise to the 21 T cell receptor beta chains below, sequenced in a study of blood T cell repertoires in COVID-19. TCRdb's table, derived via immunoSEQ multiplex PCR, lists solely in-frame clones and lacks some. Among about 170,000 clones, around 82% were seen once, and the ten largest hold roughly 1.3%. Material for sequencing was peripheral blood. The receptor source for this set is a man between 60 and 75 years old who had recovered from COVID-19.

The chain combines TRBV11-3 with TRBJ2-3, with D possibly TRBD2 on 6 matching bases. From germline, CDR1 is SGHNT and CDR2 YENEEA. V lost 1 base, J lost 3 bases, and 8 bases lay in between. The CDR3 length is 14 residues. CDR3 sequence: CASSLGGGTDTQYF. For the CDR3, the DNA is TGTGCCAGCAGCTTAGGTGGGGGGACAGATACGCAGTATTTT.

CDR3 sequence: CASSGPGDEQFF. In nucleotides, the CDR3 is TGTGCCAGCAGCGGCCCGGGGGATGAGCAGTTCTTC. This rearrangement joins TRBV9 to TRBJ2-1, with D possibly matching TRBD2 (6 bases). V was shortened by 3 bases and J by 8 bases, with 9 bases between the two germline ends. CDR3 length: 12 amino acids. From germline, CDR1 is SGDLS and CDR2 YYNGEE.

This chain connects TRBV6-2 or TRBV6-3 to TRBJ1-6, with 9 bases that match TRBD1. Germline CDR1 is MNHEY and CDR2 is SVGEGT. CDR3 size: 19 residues. V shed 4 bases, J shed 3 bases, and the junction held 13 bases outside the gene matches. In nucleotides, the CDR3 is TGTGCCAGCAGTTTCGATGCGGGACAGGGAAACTTCTATAATTCACCCCTCCACTTT. Encoded protein: CASSFDAGQGNFYNSPLHF.

The CDR3 spells CASSDASGGPGANVLTF. CDR3 in DNA: TGTGCCAGCAGTGACGCTAGCGGGGGGCCTGGGGCCAACGTCCTGACTTTC. The V and J genes are TRBV2 and TRBJ2-6; TRBD2 aligns across 11 bases. V lost 3 bases and J lost 2; bases outside the gene matches: 3. This CDR3 region has 17 residues. CDR1 is SNHLY and CDR2 is FYNNEI in the germline V gene.

This chain connects TRBV27 to TRBJ2-1; D possibly corresponds to TRBD2 (6 bases). The CDR3 runs 12 residues. CDR1 MNHEY and CDR2 SMNVEV come from the germline V gene (reference sequence). V was clipped by 7 bases and J by 9 bases, with 13 bases between them. The CDR3 loop reads CASKNFGGEQFF. In DNA, the CDR3 is TGTGCCAGCAAGAACTTCGGGGGTGAGCAGTTCTTC.

The chain links TRBV7-8 to TRBJ1-5, with D unclear. CDR3 length: 15 residues. The V gene lost 4 bases and the J gene lost 1 base, with 11 bases spanning the gap. Germline V lookup: CDR1 SGHVS, CDR2 FQNEAQ. The DNA for the CDR3 is TGTGCCAGCAGCTGGGAAACGGGAAGCAATCAGCCCCAGCATTTT. Residues: CASSWETGSNQPQHF.

The chain employs TRBV9 and TRBJ2-1; TRBD2 aligns across 8 bases. CDR1 SGDLS and CDR2 YYNGEE come from the germline V gene. The CDR3 length is 13 residues. The V gene end was trimmed by 6 bases and the J gene end by 7 bases; junction bases not matched to a gene: 6. The CDR3 protein is CASTQIAGNEQFF. The CDR3 DNA reads as TGTGCCAGCACCCAAATAGCGGGGAATGAGCAGTTCTTC.

This chain uses TRBV7-2 with TRBJ2-7, with 7 nucleotides matching TRBD2. CDR3 size: 17 residues. Germline V gene sequence: CDR1 SGHTA, CDR2 FQGNSA. Losses at the gene ends were 3 bases for V and 0 bases for J; bases not matched to a gene: 11. CDR3 bases: TGTGCCAGCAGCTTCACTGTGGGGGGGAGGGGCTCCTACGAGCAGTACTTC. Translating it yields CASSFTVGGRGSYEQYF.

This clone was detected a few times. The V and J genes are TRBV5-1 and TRBJ2-1; TRBD1 aligns across 8 bases. CDR1 and CDR2 from the germline V gene are SGHRS and YFSETQ. Germline trimming cut 7 bases from V and 5 bases from J; bases unmatched to any gene: 8. The CDR3 is 14 residues long. CDR3: CASGQTGANNEQFF. CDR3 DNA: TGCGCCAGCGGCCAGACAGGGGCCAACAATGAGCAGTTCTTC.

The V call is TRBV19, the J call TRBJ1-1, with a weak D call TRBD1 (6 bases). V lost 9 bases and J 0 bases, leaving 11 bases between the germline ends. Looked up from germline, CDR1 is LNHDA and CDR2 is SQIVND (reference sequence). The CDR3 spans 13 residues. CDR3 in amino acids: CASNGQMNTEAFF. The CDR3 nucleotides are TGTGCCAGCAACGGACAGATGAACACTGAAGCTTTCTTT.

In its sample, this clone was seen once. This chain joins TRBV27 and TRBJ2-5, with D possibly TRBD2 on 5 matching bases. The ends were cut back, 4 bases at V and 5 bases at J, with 8 bases in the middle. Germline loops: CDR1 MNHEY, CDR2 SMNVEV (reference sequence). This CDR3 comprises 12 residues. The CDR3 DNA follows: TGTGCCAGCAGTTCCCCGGGGGAGACCCAGTACTTC. Translating it yields CASSSPGETQYF.

The chain employs TRBV4-1 and TRBJ1-1, with D hard to call. The CDR3 sequence is 15 residues long. Germline V gene sequence: CDR1 MGHRA, CDR2 YSYEKL. V lost 0 bases to trimming and J lost 1 base, with 9 bases between them. The CDR3: CASSQEEGGNTEAFF. The CDR3 DNA follows: TGCGCCAGCAGCCAAGAGGAGGGAGGGAACACTGAAGCTTTCTTT.

The chain carries TRBV6-2 or TRBV6-3 and TRBJ2-3; TRBD2 aligns across 9 bases. Per germline, CDR1 MNHEY and CDR2 SVGEGT. This CDR3 contains 14 residues. J gave up 4 bases and V 4 bases, and 3 bases lay outside the gene matches. CDR3: CASSLAGAADTQYF. The CDR3 region has the DNA TGTGCCAGCAGTTTAGCGGGGGCCGCAGATACGCAGTATTTT.

The table lists this clone with a few counts. The chain recombines TRBV10-3 with TRBJ1-6; TRBD1 agrees at 7 bases. The V gene's germline CDR1 is ENHRY and CDR2 SYGVKD. V dropped 8 bases and J dropped 7; count of bases not matched to a gene: 8. CDR3 length equals 14 residues. CDR3 residues: CAIQQGTRNSPLHF. The CDR3, as DNA: TGTGCCATCCAACAGGGGACACGCAATTCACCCCTCCACTTT.

V gene TRBV27 combines with J gene TRBJ2-7; 8 nucleotides align to TRBD1. After removal of 10 bases from V and 3 bases from J, the junction contained 8 bases not matched to a gene. This CDR3 region has 13 residues. Germline values: CDR1 MNHEY, CDR2 SMNVEV (reference sequence). As DNA, the CDR3 is TGTGCCACCAGGGGGCAATCCTTCTACGAGCAGTACTTC. Translated: CATRGQSFYEQYF.

The chain uses TRBV19 and TRBJ1-3; a weak D match, TRBD1 (5 bases). V lost 7 bases and J lost 4, with 11 bases in between. Germline lookup yields CDR1 LNHDA and CDR2 SQIVND (reference sequence). The CDR3 runs to 13 residues. Written as DNA, the CDR3 is TGTGCCAGTACCAGGACATCGGGAAACACCATATATTTT. It encodes CASTRTSGNTIYF.

The V and J genes are TRBV7-6 and TRBJ1-1, with D uncertain. Germline values: CDR1 SGHVS, CDR2 FNYEAQ. The CDR3 is made up of 14 amino acids. V lost 2 bases, J lost 1 base, and 8 bases lay in between. CDR3 sequence: CASSLSAGNTEAFF. The CDR3 DNA is TGTGCCAGCAGCTTATCGGCGGGGAACACTGAAGCTTTCTTT.

The rearrangement links TRBV6-5 to TRBJ2-4, with D possibly TRBD1 on 5 matching bases. With 0 bases removed from V and 7 bases from J, the gap between germline ends came to 7 bases. This CDR3 contains 13 residues. Germline V lookup: CDR1 MNHEY, CDR2 SVGAGI. The CDR3 nucleotides read TGTGCCAGCAGTTACTCGTCAGGGAACATTCAGTACTTC. It is translated as CASSYSSGNIQYF.

The rearrangement uses TRBV19 and TRBJ2-7, with no clear D. Germline CDR1 is LNHDA and CDR2 is SQIVND (reference sequence). This CDR3 has 15 residues. V dropped 4 bases and J dropped 2 bases, with 15 bases sitting between them. The CDR3 region has the DNA TGTGCCAGTAGTAAATCTGGAGCTAGACCCTACGAGCAGTACTTC. Amino acid sequence: CASSKSGARPYEQYF.

J is TRBJ2-7 and V is TRBV29-1, with 7 positions matching TRBD1. V was pared by 6 bases and J by 1 base, with 3 bases of the junction left unmatched. This CDR3 region has 12 residues. Germline V gene lookup returns CDR1 SQVTM and CDR2 ANQGSEA. This CDR3 reads CSVTTGSYEQYF. The CDR3 region has the DNA TGCAGCGTGACGACAGGGTCCTACGAGCAGTACTTC.

This chain links TRBV9 with TRBJ2-1; D may be TRBD2 (6 bases). The V end lost 2 bases, the J end lost 6 bases, and 15 bases lay between the germline ends. The CDR3 contains 15 residues. Germline V gene sequence: CDR1 SGDLS, CDR2 YYNGEE. This CDR3 is CASSVSGVKGNEQFF. The CDR3 DNA sequence: TGTGCCAGCAGCGTTTCGGGGGTTAAAGGCAATGAGCAGTTCTTC.